This is a list of T cell receptor beta chains from one sample in a study of control samples from healthy donors and cancer patients. The data were produced by immunoSEQ multiplex PCR, yet TCRdb's version contains in-frame clones alone and is incomplete. The sample shows 50,000 or so clones, approximately 91% of them seen only once. The material sequenced was blood. The receptors originated from a man between 45 and 60 years old in good health. CDR3s include the opening cysteine and the closing phenylalanine or tryptophan. Each record gives: clone size, J gene, D gene, V gene, CDR3 protein, CDR3 DNA. D genes are given only for firm matches. Clone size is given for some rows only: seen once, a few or many times, or a class if the clone is expanded.

NA	TRBJ1-2	TRBD1	TRBV6-2/TRBV6-3	CASSSNTLPGGINYGYTF	TGTGCCAGCAGTTCAAATACTTTACCAGGGGGAATTAACTATGGCTACACCTTC
NA	TRBJ1-2	NA	TRBV29-1	CSGTTGVPYGYTF	TGCAGCGGGACGACAGGAGTACCCTATGGCTACACCTTC
NA	TRBJ1-5	TRBD1	TRBV5-1	CASSRGTENQPQHF	TGCGCCAGCAGCCGGGGGACAGAGAATCAGCCCCAGCATTTT
NA	TRBJ2-7	TRBD1	TRBV27	CASSPWGDRDTYGEYF	TGTGCCAGCAGCCCCTGGGGGGACAGGGATACTTATGGGGAGTACTTC
NA	TRBJ2-2	TRBD2	TRBV6-5	CASAGLASNTGELFF	TGTGCCAGCGCCGGACTAGCGTCGAACACCGGGGAGCTGTTTTTT
NA	TRBJ2-5	TRBD1	TRBV9	CASSPGQGRLQETQYF	TGTGCCAGCAGCCCCGGACAGGGGAGACTCCAAGAGACCCAGTACTTC
NA	TRBJ1-6	NA	TRBV7-8	CASSLGSNNSPLHF	TGTGCCAGCAGCTTAGGATCTAATAATTCACCCCTCCACTTT
NA	TRBJ2-7	TRBD2	TRBV2	CASSEFSGTHEQYF	TGTGCCAGCAGTGAGTTCAGCGGGACGCACGAGCAGTACTTC
NA	TRBJ2-2	NA	TRBV19	CASSKQWQTNTGELFF	TGTGCCAGTAGCAAACAGTGGCAGACGAACACCGGGGAGCTGTTTTTT
NA	TRBJ2-2	NA	TRBV6-2/TRBV6-3	CASSSPTDESTGELFF	TGTGCCAGCAGTTCCCCGACCGACGAATCCACCGGGGAGCTGTTTTTT
NA	TRBJ2-5	TRBD2	TRBV25-1	CASSEARLAGGETQYF	TGTGCCAGCAGTGAGGCAAGACTAGCGGGAGGGGAGACCCAGTACTTC
once	TRBJ2-2	NA	TRBV28	CASSRYGELFF	TGTGCCAGCAGTAGGTACGGGGAGCTGTTTTTT
NA	TRBJ2-5	NA	TRBV7-2	CASSLYVRGVPTDQETQYF	TGTGCCAGCAGCTTATACGTTCGCGGGGTGCCAACCGACCAAGAGACCCAGTACTTC
NA	TRBJ2-2	NA	TRBV6-1	CASSEDGVDTGELFF	TGTGCCAGCAGTGAAGACGGCGTGGACACCGGGGAGCTGTTTTTT
NA	TRBJ1-6	NA	TRBV18	CASSVDSLSPLHF	TGTGCCAGCTCAGTGGACAGCCTTTCACCCCTCCACTTT
NA	TRBJ2-3	TRBD1	TRBV29-1	CSVEDNRGSDTQYF	TGCAGCGTTGAAGACAACAGGGGATCAGATACGCAGTATTTT
NA	TRBJ2-3	NA	TRBV9	CASSVTRMGTDTQYF	TGTGCCAGCAGCGTTACTCGTATGGGCACAGATACGCAGTATTTT
NA	TRBJ1-6	NA	TRBV28	CASNLGLRSYNSPLHF	TGTGCCAGCAACCTAGGGTTGAGGTCCTATAATTCACCCCTCCACTTT
NA	TRBJ2-1	TRBD2	TRBV5-4	CASSLDSPTSSYNEQFF	TGTGCCAGCAGCTTAGACTCGCCGACTAGCAGTTACAATGAGCAGTTCTTC
once	TRBJ1-2	NA	TRBV15	CATSRGGALNYGYTF	TGTGCCACCAGCAGGGGAGGGGCCCTTAACTATGGCTACACCTTC
NA	TRBJ1-2	NA	TRBV11-3	CASSFRGRAANYGYTF	TGTGCCAGCAGCTTTCGGGGCAGGGCGGCTAACTATGGCTACACCTTC
NA	TRBJ2-3	NA	TRBV3-1/TRBV3-2	CASSQFTGSTGDTQYF	TGTGCCAGCAGCCAGTTCACAGGGTCCACTGGAGATACGCAGTATTTT
NA	TRBJ2-1	TRBD2	TRBV6-2/TRBV6-3	CASSYPLLGLAGPEQFF	TGTGCCAGCAGTTACCCCCTTCTGGGACTAGCGGGACCTGAGCAGTTCTTC
NA	TRBJ2-7	TRBD2	TRBV28	CASVPGGGYEQYF	TGTGCCAGTGTCCCGGGAGGAGGTTACGAGCAGTACTTC
NA	TRBJ2-7	NA	TRBV30	CAWSANGPGAQYF	TGTGCCTGGAGTGCCAACGGTCCGGGGGCGCAGTACTTC
NA	TRBJ2-1	NA	TRBV6-5	CASTRGLLTYNEQFF	TGTGCCAGCACTAGGGGACTCCTGACCTACAATGAGCAGTTCTTC
NA	TRBJ2-1	TRBD1	TRBV18	CASSPERYRGDEQFF	TGTGCCAGCTCCCCGGAACGCTACAGGGGTGATGAGCAGTTCTTC
NA	TRBJ2-5	NA	TRBV14	CASSSSETQYF	TGTGCCAGCAGCAGCTCTGAGACCCAGTACTTC
NA	TRBJ2-3	TRBD1	TRBV4-1	CASSRTDRGPTDTQYF	TGCGCCAGCAGCCGGACAGACAGGGGGCCCACAGATACGCAGTATTTT
NA	TRBJ2-1	TRBD2	TRBV5-1	CASSLAASGSGAYEQFF	TGCGCCAGCAGCTTGGCGGCTAGCGGGAGTGGTGCTTATGAGCAGTTCTTC
NA	TRBJ1-2	TRBD1	TRBV28	CASSSPGQGAHYGYTF	TGTGCCAGCAGTTCCCCCGGACAGGGGGCTCACTATGGCTACACCTTC
medium-sized	TRBJ2-7	NA	TRBV5-6	CASSLGFYEQYF	TGTGCCAGCAGCTTGGGCTTCTACGAGCAGTACTTC
NA	TRBJ2-7	TRBD2	TRBV11-2	CASSSLLAVNYEQYF	TGTGCCAGCAGCTCCTTACTAGCGGTCAACTACGAGCAGTACTTC
NA	TRBJ2-5	TRBD2	TRBV18	CASSPQASGNQETQYF	TGTGCCAGCTCACCACAAGCTAGCGGGAACCAAGAGACCCAGTACTTC
NA	TRBJ1-1	NA	TRBV28	CASSSEGLATEAFF	TGTGCCAGCAGTTCCGAAGGGTTGGCCACTGAAGCTTTCTTT
NA	TRBJ2-7	TRBD2	TRBV6-5	CASQRGAGGSYEQYF	TGTGCCAGCCAAAGGGGGGCGGGAGGATCCTACGAGCAGTACTTC
NA	TRBJ2-2	TRBD2	TRBV27	CASSLEGGRTTGELFF	TGTGCCAGCAGTTTAGAGGGAGGGAGGACCACCGGGGAGCTGTTTTTT
once	TRBJ2-5	NA	TRBV12-3/TRBV12-4	CASSLVSLKTQYF	TGTGCCAGCAGTCTAGTTAGCTTGAAGACCCAGTACTTC
NA	TRBJ2-7	TRBD2	TRBV6-5	CASSYSPSGIYEQYF	TGTGCCAGCAGTTACTCTCCTAGCGGGATATACGAGCAGTACTTC
NA	TRBJ2-1	TRBD2	TRBV11-2	CASSPGTSGMLEQFF	TGTGCCAGCAGCCCCGGGACTAGCGGGATGCTTGAGCAGTTCTTC
once	TRBJ1-1	TRBD1	TRBV6-5	CASKKTGSTEAFF	TGTGCCAGCAAGAAGACAGGGAGCACTGAAGCTTTCTTT
NA	TRBJ1-4	NA	TRBV5-1	CASSLGGSASASEKLFF	TGCGCCAGCAGCTTGGGAGGCTCCGCGTCAGCCTCCGAAAAACTGTTTTTT
NA	TRBJ2-7	NA	TRBV7-8	CASSLAPWERGTYEQYF	TGTGCCAGCAGCTTAGCTCCTTGGGAACGTGGCACCTACGAGCAGTACTTC
NA	TRBJ2-1	TRBD2	TRBV7-2	CASSQVTSGVNEQFF	TGTGCCAGCAGCCAGGTAACTAGCGGTGTAAATGAGCAGTTCTTC
NA	TRBJ1-1	NA	TRBV7-9	CASSQPPRTGNTEAFF	TGTGCCAGCAGCCAACCCCCACGGACGGGGAACACTGAAGCTTTCTTT
NA	TRBJ1-1	NA	TRBV5-1	CASSSLLWRDTEAFF	TGCGCCAGCAGCTCCCTGTTGTGGCGGGACACTGAAGCTTTCTTT
NA	TRBJ2-1	TRBD2	TRBV13	CASSFGVSGSGGEQFF	TGTGCCAGCAGCTTTGGAGTTAGCGGGAGTGGAGGTGAGCAGTTCTTC
NA	TRBJ2-3	NA	TRBV7-8	CASIASLPSTDTQYF	TGTGCCAGCATCGCTAGTCTCCCTAGCACAGATACGCAGTATTTT
NA	TRBJ1-2	NA	TRBV30	CAWSSGPGGLHYGYTF	TGTGCCTGGAGTTCTGGCCCGGGAGGGCTGCACTATGGCTACACCTTC
once	TRBJ2-7	TRBD1	TRBV9	CASSVGTGYSYEQYF	TGTGCCAGCAGCGTAGGGACAGGTTATTCCTACGAGCAGTACTTC
NA	TRBJ2-3	NA	TRBV12-3/TRBV12-4	CASSTEYTQYF	TGTGCCAGCAGTACCGAGTATACGCAGTATTTT
NA	TRBJ2-3	NA	TRBV19	CASSESGHTQYF	TGTGCCAGTAGTGAATCCGGACATACGCAGTATTTT
NA	TRBJ1-1	TRBD1	TRBV24-1	CATKTGGNTEAFF	TGTGCCACCAAGACAGGGGGCAACACTGAAGCTTTCTTT
NA	TRBJ2-1	TRBD2	TRBV19	CASSKAGGSYNEQFF	TGTGCCAGTAGTAAGGCGGGAGGCTCCTACAATGAGCAGTTCTTC
NA	TRBJ1-2	TRBD1	TRBV27	CASSFEGTGNYGYTF	TGTGCCAGCAGTTTTGAGGGGACAGGGAACTATGGCTACACCTTC